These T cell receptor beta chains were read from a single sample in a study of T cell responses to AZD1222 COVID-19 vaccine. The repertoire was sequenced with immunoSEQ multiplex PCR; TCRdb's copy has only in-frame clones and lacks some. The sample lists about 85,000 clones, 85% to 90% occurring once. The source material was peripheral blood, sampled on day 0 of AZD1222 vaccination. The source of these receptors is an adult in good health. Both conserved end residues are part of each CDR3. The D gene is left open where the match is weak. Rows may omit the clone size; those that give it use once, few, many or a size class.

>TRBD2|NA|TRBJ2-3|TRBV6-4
CASSQPSGSRTDTQYF
TGTGCCAGCAGTCAACCTAGCGGGAGCAGAACAGATACGCAGTATTTT
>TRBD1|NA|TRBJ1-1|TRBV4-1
CASSQAKGQGFPEAFF
TGCGCCAGCAGCCAGGCCAAGGGACAGGGGTTTCCTGAAGCTTTCTTT
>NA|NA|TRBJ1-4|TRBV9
CASSVDGAGLDEKLFF
TGTGCCAGCAGCGTAGATGGTGCGGGGCTAGATGAAAAACTGTTTTTT
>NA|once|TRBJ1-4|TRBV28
CASSPPSATNEKLFF
TGTGCCAGCAGTCCACCTAGCGCAACTAATGAAAAACTGTTTTTT
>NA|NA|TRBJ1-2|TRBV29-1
CSVFGTNYGYTF
TGCAGCGTTTTTGGGACCAACTATGGCTACACCTTC
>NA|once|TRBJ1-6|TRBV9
CASSSQPGGVSPLHF
TGTGCCAGCAGCTCGCAACCCGGAGGGGTGTCACCCCTCCACTTT
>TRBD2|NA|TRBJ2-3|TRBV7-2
CASSLGGGDHTQYF
TGTGCCAGCAGCTTGGGCGGGGGGGATCATACGCAGTATTTT
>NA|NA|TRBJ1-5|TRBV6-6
CASSYTGGDQPQHF
TGTGCCAGCAGTTACACAGGAGGGGATCAGCCCCAGCATTTT
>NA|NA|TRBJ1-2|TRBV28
CASRPGGDYGYTF
TGTGCCAGCAGGCCGGGGGGAGACTATGGCTACACCTTC
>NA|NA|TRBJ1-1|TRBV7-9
CASSLSQLNTEAFF
TGTGCCAGCAGCTTAAGTCAGCTGAACACTGAAGCTTTCTTT
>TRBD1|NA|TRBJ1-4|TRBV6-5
CASARTGEWEKLFF
TGTGCCAGCGCCAGGACAGGGGAATGGGAAAAACTGTTTTTT
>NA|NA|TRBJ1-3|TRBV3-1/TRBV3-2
CASSDSQRSGNTIYF
TGTGCCAGCAGCGATTCACAACGCTCTGGAAACACCATATATTTT
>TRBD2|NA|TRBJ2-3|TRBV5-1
CASRKGLAGADTQYF
TGCGCCAGCCGCAAGGGACTAGCGGGAGCAGATACGCAGTATTTT
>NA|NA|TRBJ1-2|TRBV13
CASSITGSYGYTF
TGTGCCAGCAGCATCACAGGGAGCTATGGCTACACCTTC
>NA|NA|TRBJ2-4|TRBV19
CASSGGGGSKNIQYF
TGTGCCAGTAGTGGGGGCGGAGGGTCCAAAAACATTCAGTACTTC
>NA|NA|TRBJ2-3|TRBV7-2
CASSPRPLSTDTQYF
TGTGCCAGCAGCCCCCGACCCCTTAGCACAGATACGCAGTATTTT
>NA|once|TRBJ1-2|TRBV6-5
CASSYSARVYGYTF
TGTGCCAGCAGTTACTCCGCCCGCGTCTATGGCTACACCTTC
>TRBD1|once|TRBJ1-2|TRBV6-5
CASSYTGVYYGYTF
TGTGCCAGCAGTTACACAGGGGTCTACTATGGCTACACCTTC
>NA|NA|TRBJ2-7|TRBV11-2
CASGSSYEQYF
TGTGCCAGCGGAAGCTCCTACGAGCAGTACTTC
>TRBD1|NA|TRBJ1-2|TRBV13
CASSLGTGAYGYTF
TGTGCCAGCAGCCTCGGGACAGGGGCCTATGGCTACACCTTC
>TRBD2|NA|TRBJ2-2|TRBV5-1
CASSPRAGGDSGELFF
TGCGCCAGCAGCCCCCGCGCGGGGGGCGATAGCGGGGAGCTGTTTTTT
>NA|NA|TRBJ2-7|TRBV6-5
CASRAATGRPGQYF
TGTGCCAGCAGGGCTGCGACCGGACGGCCTGGGCAGTACTTC
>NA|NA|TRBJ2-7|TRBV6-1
CASSEKDWNLRSEQYF
TGTGCCAGCAGTGAAAAAGACTGGAATCTTCGGAGCGAGCAGTACTTC
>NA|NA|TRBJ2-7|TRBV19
CASRRDRASYEQYF
TGTGCCAGTAGGCGGGACAGAGCATCCTACGAGCAGTACTTC
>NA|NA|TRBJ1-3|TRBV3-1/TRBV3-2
CASSPGHSSSGNTIYF
TGTGCCAGCAGCCCGGGACACTCGAGCTCTGGAAACACCATATATTTT
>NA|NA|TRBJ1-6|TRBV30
CAWAYSGLTLHF
TGTGCCTGGGCCTATTCGGGGCTTACCCTCCACTTT
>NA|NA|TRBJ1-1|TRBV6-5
CASSSRGKDTEAFF
TGTGCCAGCAGTTCCAGGGGAAAGGACACTGAAGCTTTCTTT
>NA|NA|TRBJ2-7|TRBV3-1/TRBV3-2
CASSTTGSYEQYF
TGTGCCAGCAGCACTACCGGCTCCTACGAGCAGTACTTC
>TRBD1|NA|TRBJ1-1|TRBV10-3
CAIRESGQANTEAFF
TGTGCCATCAGGGAATCGGGACAGGCGAACACTGAAGCTTTCTTT
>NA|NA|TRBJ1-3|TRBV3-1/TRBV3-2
CASSQDLSSGNTIYF
TGTGCCAGCAGCCAAGATCTGAGCTCTGGAAACACCATATATTTT
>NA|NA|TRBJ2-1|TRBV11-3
CASSHSGSSYNEQFF
TGTGCCAGCAGCCATAGCGGAAGCTCCTACAATGAGCAGTTCTTC
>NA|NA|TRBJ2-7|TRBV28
CASRFRGHGTAKYEQYF
TGTGCCAGCAGGTTCAGAGGCCACGGGACGGCTAAATACGAGCAGTACTTC
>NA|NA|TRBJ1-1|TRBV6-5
CAIRQVMNTEAFF
TGTGCCATCCGACAGGTCATGAACACTGAAGCTTTCTTT
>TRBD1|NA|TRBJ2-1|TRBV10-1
CASSDIRTGGNEQFF
TGCGCCAGCAGCGACATCAGGACAGGGGGCAATGAGCAGTTCTTC
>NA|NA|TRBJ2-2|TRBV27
CASRQDLGVTGELFF
TGTGCCAGCAGACAGGACCTAGGAGTCACCGGGGAGCTGTTTTTT
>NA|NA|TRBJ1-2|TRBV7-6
CASSQHPNYGYTF
TGTGCCAGCAGCCAGCATCCTAACTATGGCTACACCTTC
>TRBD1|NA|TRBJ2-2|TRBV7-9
CASSLPGQGDTGELFF
TGTGCCAGCAGCTTGCCGGGACAGGGAGACACCGGGGAGCTGTTTTTT
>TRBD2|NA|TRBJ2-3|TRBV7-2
CASSHLSGMADTQYF
TGTGCCAGCAGCCACTTAAGCGGGATGGCAGATACGCAGTATTTT
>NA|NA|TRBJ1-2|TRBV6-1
CASSEAGRGHGYTF
TGTGCCAGCAGTGAGGCTGGCCGAGGTCATGGCTACACCTTC
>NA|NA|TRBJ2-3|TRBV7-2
CASSSLQGDTQYF
TGTGCCAGCAGCTCCCTGCAGGGAGATACGCAGTATTTT
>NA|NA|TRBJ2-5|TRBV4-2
CASSPTTRETQYF
TGTGCCAGCAGCCCAACCACCCGAGAGACCCAGTACTTC
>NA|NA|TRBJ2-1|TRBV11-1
CASSPGSDRDEQFF
TGTGCCAGCAGCCCGGGGTCCGATCGGGATGAGCAGTTCTTC
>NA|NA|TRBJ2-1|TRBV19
CASSSPPLSYNEQFF
TGTGCCAGTAGTTCCCCCCCTCTCTCCTACAATGAGCAGTTCTTC
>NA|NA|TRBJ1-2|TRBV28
CASRGVSIYGYTF
TGTGCCAGCAGGGGGGTGTCTATCTATGGCTACACCTTC
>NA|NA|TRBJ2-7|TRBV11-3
CASSFGGASTYEQYF
TGTGCCAGCAGCTTTGGCGGGGCATCTACCTACGAGCAGTACTTC
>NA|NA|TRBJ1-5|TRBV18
CASSPSGQFNQPQHF
TGTGCCAGCTCACCAAGTGGCCAGTTCAATCAGCCCCAGCATTTT
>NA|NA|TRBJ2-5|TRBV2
CASSGDLISEGTQYF
TGTGCCAGCAGTGGGGATTTGATCTCAGAAGGGACCCAGTACTTC
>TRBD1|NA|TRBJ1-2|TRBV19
CASSIVQQGIYGYTF
TGTGCCAGTAGTATAGTCCAACAGGGGATCTATGGCTACACCTTC
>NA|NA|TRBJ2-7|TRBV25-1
CATSSSYEQYF
TGTGCCACCTCCAGCTCCTACGAGCAGTACTTC
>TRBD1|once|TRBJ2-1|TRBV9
CASSQQGSIYNEQFF
TGTGCCAGCAGCCAACAGGGGTCCATCTACAATGAGCAGTTCTTC
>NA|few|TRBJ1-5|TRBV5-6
CASSPSTGIRNQPQHF
TGTGCCAGCAGCCCATCAACAGGGATCCGCAATCAGCCCCAGCATTTT
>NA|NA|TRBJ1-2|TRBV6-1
CASSEARGYTF
TGTGCCAGCAGTGAAGCGCGAGGCTACACCTTC
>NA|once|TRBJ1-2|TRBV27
CASSSSGSRVREPQGYTF
TGTGCCAGCAGTTCCTCTGGAAGCCGCGTCAGGGAACCACAAGGCTACACCTTC
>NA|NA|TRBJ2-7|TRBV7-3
CASSFGRKTYEQYF
TGTGCCAGCAGCTTCGGGCGGAAGACCTACGAGCAGTACTTC
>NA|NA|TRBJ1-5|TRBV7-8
CASSLGHRSNQPQHF
TGTGCCAGCAGCCTGGGGCACCGTAGCAATCAGCCCCAGCATTTT
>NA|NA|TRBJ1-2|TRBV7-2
CASSSSSASRDGGYTF
TGTGCCAGCAGCTCCAGCTCAGCCTCTCGTGACGGCGGCTACACCTTC